Sequencing of this TCR beta chain was carried out in a study of OX40 agonist ivuxolimab in advanced cancers. General study points: Expanded clones were, on average, more numerous in CD8+ T cells than in CD4+.

The protocol was immunoSEQ multiplex PCR, while the TCRdb copy is restricted to in-frame clones and leaves out a portion. The data show around 60,000 clones, 79% seen once. To note about this clone: Its antigen is undetermined.

CDR1 and CDR2 from the germline V gene are SGHTA and FQGTGA. Trimming removed 2 bases at V and 4 bases at J, with 14 bases between. This CDR3 has 15 residues. The V and J genes are TRBV7-3 and TRBJ2-5; weak D call: TRBD2 (6 bases). The input for sequencing was CD4+ or CD8+ T cells sorted from blood, taken in a trial of the OX40 agonist ivuxolimab. The sequence derives from an adult with an advanced solid tumor such as melanoma, head and neck, liver or kidney cancer. The CDR3 DNA sequence: TGTGCCAGCAGCTTAGCTCCTAGCGTTCGAGAGACCCAGTACTTC. Translated: CASSLAPSVRETQYF.